This TCR beta chain was identified in a study of shared clonotypes between healthy human individuals. Points from the study as a whole: Rarefaction showed sorted-subset sequencing was incomplete despite large depth. With a handful of donors compared, about 5% of naive CD4 clonotypes were shared. The researchers took only blood, and tissue repertoires probably look different.

Comment on this clone: Its antigen is currently unknown.

For every subset, genomic DNA was evenly distributed across several immunoSEQ plates. The assay was immunoSEQ multiplex PCR, and TCRdb's table has in-frame clones only and misses some. The table has approximately 500,000 clones, less than 96% seen once. Germline values: CDR1 ENHRY, CDR2 SYGVKD. This CDR3 has 11 residues. The V end lost 10 bases, the J end lost 5 bases, and 11 bases lay between the germline ends. The receptor was isolated from a woman aged 25 to 45 in good health. The sample was naive CD4+ T cells sorted from blood. Subset described: CD45RA+ positively selected. The gene calls are TRBV10-3 and TRBJ1-2, with D hard to call. Written as DNA, the CDR3 is TGTGCCACTTCAGACTCTTATGGCTACACCTTC. This codes for CATSDSYGYTF.